These 20 T cell receptor beta chains originate from one sample sequenced in a study of neurological immune-mediated disorders. TCRdb passed the 5' RACE reads through MiXCR, listing each CDR3 protein once. In the table there are around 70,000 distinct CDR3 sequences, roughly 4.4% of which are singletons. The source material was PBMCs. Receptors originate from a woman between 65 and 79 years old with multiple sclerosis.

This clonotype was counted between two and nine times. Here the CDR3 DNA reads TGTGCCAGCTCCCTCACCACGATGGACAGGGAGACCCAGTACTTC. Translated, it gives CASSLTTMDRETQYF. The chain employs TRBV18 and TRBJ2-5; 7 bases match TRBD1. The CDR3 length is 15 residues. J was trimmed by 5 bases and V by 6 bases; bases with no gene match: 12. The germline V gene encodes CDR1 KGHSH and CDR2 LQKENI.

This clonotype has ten or more counts. The gene calls are TRBV5-1 and TRBJ2-1, with a weak D call TRBD1 (6 bases). CDR1 SGHRS and CDR2 YFSETQ come from the germline V gene. This CDR3 is 15 amino acids long. Trimming removed 4 bases at V and 3 bases at J, with 14 bases between. The DNA of the CDR3 is TGCGCCAGCAGCGCCGGACAGAGCGACTACAATGAGCAGTTCTTC. It codes for CASSAGQSDYNEQFF.

This clonotype was picked up many times. This rearrangement joins TRBV3-1 to TRBJ1-1; no clear D gene. Germline CDR1 LGHDT, CDR2 YNNKEL (reference sequence). Between the trimmed V and J ends, which lost 0 bases and 10 bases, there was a span of 21 bases. The CDR3 totals 16 residues. In DNA, the CDR3 is TGTGCCAGCAGCCAAGATTATACCCCACTTGAGGGAAGAGCTTTCTTT. The encoded protein is CASSQDYTPLEGRAFF.

At least ten counts were recorded for this clonotype. The chain has TRBV5-1 and TRBJ2-3; D call uncertain. Per germline, CDR1 SGHRS and CDR2 YFSETQ. The length of the CDR3 is 15 residues. Trimming shortened V by 3 bases and J by 0 bases, and 11 bases separated the two germline ends. CDR3 DNA: TGCGCCAGCAGCTCTCCGACACTTAGCACAGATACGCAGTATTTT. It yields the protein CASSSPTLSTDTQYF.

This clonotype was detected many times. The V call is TRBV29-1, the J call TRBJ2-1; D is uncertain. Trimming removed 2 bases at V and 5 bases at J, with 22 bases between. The CDR3 is made up of 17 amino acids. Germline assignment: CDR1 SQVTM and CDR2 ANQGSEA. The CDR3 region has the DNA TGCAGCGTTGAAACGCCCTTCGGACGCAGTCGGAACAATGAGCAGTTCTTC. It translates to CSVETPFGRSRNNEQFF.

This clonotype came up a few times. The chain recombines TRBV12-3 or TRBV12-4 with TRBJ1-2, with D unresolved. V shed 5 bases and J shed 0 bases, with 13 bases lying between them. The CDR3 is 15 residues long. As DNA, the CDR3 is TGTGCCAGCAGTCCCCAGTGGGGAACTAACTATGGCTACACCTTC. Protein sequence: CASSPQWGTNYGYTF.

There are many counts of this clonotype. The V call is TRBV6-2 or TRBV6-3, the J call TRBJ2-1; D might be TRBD2 (6 bases). Trimming stripped 10 bases from V and 7 bases from J, with 14 bases between. The CDR3 extends over 12 amino acids. Germline CDR1 MNHEY, CDR2 SVGEGT. CDR3 sequence reads: CATWDLKNEQFF. CDR3 bases: TGTGCCACCTGGGACTTGAAGAATGAGCAGTTCTTC.

This clonotype was picked up many times. The chain's CDR3 is CASSGTSGPERQYF. CDR3 DNA sequence: TGTGCCAGCAGTGGGACTAGCGGACCCGAGAGGCAGTATTTT. This chain uses TRBV7-6 with TRBJ2-3, with 11 bases that match TRBD2. Germline lookup yields CDR1 SGHVS and CDR2 FNYEAQ. Trimming at V came to 6 bases and at J to 11 bases, leaving 10 bases not matched to a gene. The CDR3 covers 14 residues.

This clonotype has at least ten counts. The chain recombines TRBV7-2 with TRBJ2-3, with 8 bases matching TRBD1. The CDR3 totals 15 residues. V was clipped by 5 bases and J by 1 base; unmatched bases: 5. The germline V gene has CDR1 SGHTA and CDR2 FQGNSA. CDR3 sequence: CASSPDRGGTDTQYF. The CDR3 DNA is TGTGCCAGCAGCCCCGACAGGGGAGGCACAGATACGCAGTATTTT.

This clonotype was observed many times. V and J are TRBV5-1 and TRBJ2-5, with TRBD2 as a possible D gene (5 bases). The germline gives CDR1 SGHRS, CDR2 YFSETQ. With 1 base removed from V and 1 base from J, the gap between germline ends came to 8 bases. The CDR3 is 14 amino acids. The CDR3 DNA reads TGCGCCAGCAGCTTGAGGGAGTCCCAAGAGACCCAGTACTTC. It encodes CASSLRESQETQYF.

This clonotype was observed a handful of times. V and J are TRBV4-2 and TRBJ1-1; D ambiguous. Germline V gives CDR1 LGHNA, CDR2 YNFKEQ. V lost 0 bases, J lost 0 bases, and 8 bases lay in between. The CDR3 sequence is 15 residues long. CDR3 DNA sequence: TGTGCCAGCAGCCAAGAGAAAGGCATGAACACTGAAGCTTTCTTT. Amino acids: CASSQEKGMNTEAFF.

Many counts were recorded for this clonotype. The genes are TRBV3-1 and TRBJ1-2; D perhaps matches TRBD1 (6 bases). The CDR3 totals 13 residues. Looked up from germline, CDR1 is LGHDT and CDR2 is YNNKEL (reference sequence). The germline V and J ends were trimmed by 3 bases and 8 bases, with 13 bases remaining between them. The CDR3 coding sequence is TGTGCCAGCAGCCAGGGGGGCCCAGGGGGCTACACCTTC. Its translation is CASSQGGPGGYTF. Full variable domain (outside the CDR3, taken from reference TRBV3-1 and TRBJ1-2): DTAVSQTPKYLVTQMGNDKSIKCEQNLGHDTMYWYKQDSKKFLKIMFSYNNKELIINETVPNRFSPKSPDKAHLNLHINSLELGDSAVYFCASSQGGPGGYTFGSGTRLTVV.

This clonotype was recorded at least ten times. This chain connects TRBV12-3 or TRBV12-4 to TRBJ2-7; no clear D. The length of the CDR3 is 14 residues. Trimming shortened V by 6 bases and J by 7 bases, and 19 bases separated the two germline ends. DNA for the CDR3: TGTGCCAGCAGCTCGCCTAGGTGGGGTAGGGAGCAGTACTTC. Translating gives CASSSPRWGREQYF.

This clonotype was recorded a few times. V usage is TRBV18 and J usage is TRBJ2-7; 7 nucleotides agree with TRBD2. The CDR3 has 14 residues. Germline CDR1 reads KGHSH; CDR2 reads LQKENI. V was pared by 6 bases and J by 6 bases, with 11 bases of the junction left unmatched. For the CDR3, the DNA is TGTGCCAGCTCCCCGGGGGGAGCGGGAAGCGAGCAGTACTTC. Amino acid sequence: CASSPGGAGSEQYF.

This clonotype was seen ten or more times. The chain is built from TRBV7-2 and TRBJ2-5; D remains ambiguous. CDR1 is SGHTA and CDR2 is FQGNSA in the germline V gene. CDR3 length: 16 amino acids. V was trimmed by 5 bases and J by 5 bases, leaving 21 bases between them. In DNA, the CDR3 is TGTGCCAGCAGCGGATTAGCCGGAGATTTCTATGAGACCCAGTACTTC. Protein sequence: CASSGLAGDFYETQYF.

This clonotype has ten or more counts. The chain combines TRBV29-1 with TRBJ2-5; no definite D call. In germline, CDR1 is SQVTM, CDR2 ANQGSEA. V gave up 4 bases and J gave up 5 bases, with 5 bases separating them. The CDR3 sequence is 10 residues long. For the CDR3, the DNA is TGCAGCGTTGGGAGTGAGACCCAGTACTTC. Its translation is CSVGSETQYF.

This clonotype was seen at least ten times. The chain employs TRBV7-2 and TRBJ2-5; D is unclear. The germline CDR1 and CDR2 sequences are SGHTA and FQGNSA. The CDR3 is made up of 14 amino acids. V lost 1 base and J lost 8, with 14 bases in between. CDR3 amino acids: CASSLEGGRPTQYF. As DNA, the CDR3 is TGTGCCAGCAGCTTAGAGGGCGGAAGACCCACCCAGTACTTC.

This clonotype showed up many times. The rearrangement uses TRBV7-2 and TRBJ2-5; a weak D match, TRBD2 (6 bases). The CDR3 length is 13 residues. The germline V gene has CDR1 SGHTA and CDR2 FQGNSA. V was trimmed by 4 bases and J by 2 bases, leaving 8 bases between them. The CDR3, as DNA: TGTGCCAGCAGCTCAGGACTACAAGAGACCCAGTACTTC. It is translated as CASSSGLQETQYF.

This clonotype was detected only a few times. This chain joins TRBV27 and TRBJ2-7; D is undetermined. Trimming left V 3 bases short and J 6 bases short, with 12 bases between. The CDR3 loop spans 13 amino acids. Germline V gene sequence: CDR1 MNHEY, CDR2 SMNVEV (reference sequence). CDR3 coding DNA: TGTGCCAGCAGTTTGTGGCAGTACAGCGAGCAGTACTTC. Protein sequence: CASSLWQYSEQYF.

This chain links TRBV7-9 with TRBJ2-7, with TRBD1 matching 7 bases. The CDR3 is made up of 14 amino acids. CDR1 is SEHNR and CDR2 is FQNEAQ in the germline V gene (reference sequence). V was pared by 3 bases and J by 3 bases, with 5 bases of the junction left unmatched. The CDR3 DNA is TGTGCCAGCAGCTTGACAGGGATCGGCTACGAGCAGTACTTC. This gives the protein CASSLTGIGYEQYF.